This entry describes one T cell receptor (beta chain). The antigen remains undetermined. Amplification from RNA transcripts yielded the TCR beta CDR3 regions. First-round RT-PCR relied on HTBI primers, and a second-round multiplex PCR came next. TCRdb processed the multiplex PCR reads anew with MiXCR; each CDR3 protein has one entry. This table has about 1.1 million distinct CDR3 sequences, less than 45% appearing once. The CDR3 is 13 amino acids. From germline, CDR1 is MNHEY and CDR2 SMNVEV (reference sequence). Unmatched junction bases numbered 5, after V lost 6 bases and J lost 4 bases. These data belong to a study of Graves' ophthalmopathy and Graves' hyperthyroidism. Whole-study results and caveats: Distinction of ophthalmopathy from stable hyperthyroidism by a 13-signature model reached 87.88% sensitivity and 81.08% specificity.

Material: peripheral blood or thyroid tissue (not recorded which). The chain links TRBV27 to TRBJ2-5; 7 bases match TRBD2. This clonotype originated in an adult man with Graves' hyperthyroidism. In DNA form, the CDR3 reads TGTGCCAGCAGGGTGGGCGGGGGAGAGACCCAGTACTTC. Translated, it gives CASRVGGGETQYF.